This TCR beta chain was captured in a study of T-cell memory formation after mild COVID-19. At the level of the study: Clusters of TCRs were largely donor specific. Overall study findings and caveats: Pre-infection memory contained some responding clones, which suggested that cross-reactive memory had joined. CD4+ bias marked clones expanding day 15 to 37, unlike balanced contracting clones.

Germline CDR1 SQVTM, CDR2 ANQGSEA. The CDR3 runs 11 residues. V lost 3 bases, J lost 9 bases, and 12 bases lay in between. About this clonotype itself: Its antigen is unknown.

TCRdb re-called the 5' RACE reads with MiXCR, one entry per CDR3 protein. The data hold some 300,000 distinct CDR3 sequences, with roughly 21% observed a single time. The sequencing input was PBMCs or a T cell subset sorted from them (not recorded which). The chain combines TRBV29-1 with TRBJ2-7, with D maybe TRBD1 (6 bases). This sequence was found in a man aged 18-30 years who had mild COVID-19 (a few samples of this study predate the infection). Cell type and time point are not known. CDR3 bases: TGCAGCGTTGAGGTGGACAGCTTGCAGTACGTC. It codes for CSVEVDSLQYV.